This entry is about one T cell receptor beta chain. The sample holds a few counts of this clonotype. The antigen it binds to is not known. No base quality values were provided; no much bigger clone lies one nucleotide off. PBMCs were isolated by Ficoll-Paque density gradient centrifugation. The data originate from a study of T-cell memory formation after mild COVID-19 (dated by TCRdb to the early 2020s). For the wider study: Most TCR sequence clusters were specific to one of the two donors. The cohort comprised two young, previously healthy adult volunteers, one female and one male. In a couple of donors, T-cell clones that expanded and contracted after mild COVID-19 were followed by sequencing TCRalpha and TCRbeta repertoires longitudinally.

The sequencing machine was an Illumina NovaSeq 6000. TCRalpha and TCRbeta cDNA libraries were constructed by 5'RACE with constant-segment primers, with sample barcodes and unique molecular identifiers being introduced. Trizol reagent was used to extract RNA from every sample. Library amplification was performed in two PCR steps, and a second sample barcode and Illumina TruSeq adapters were introduced in the second step. Sequencing of the libraries was done on an Illumina NovaSeq, producing 2 x 150 bp paired-end reads. The study's processing was this. Reads were demultiplexed and collapsed into UMI-guided consensus sequences with migec v1.2.7. With mixcr v2.1.11, UMI consensuses were aligned to TRA and TRB V and J templates and assembled into clonotypes. Clonotypes were classified as expanded or contracted when called significant by both edgeR and NoisET, with noise models trained on biological replicates. edgeR calls used a false discovery rate-adjusted p below 0.01 and a log2 fold-change threshold of 1. PCA with hierarchical clustering of max-normalized trajectories of the 1000 most abundant clonotypes was used as exploratory dynamics analysis. The CD4 or CD8 phenotype of responding clones was assigned using the separately sequenced CD4+ and CD8+ repertoires. TCRdb reprocessing: public reads trimmed at Q25 with fastp, clones called with MiXCR, in-frame beta chains kept. Every CDR3 protein is listed once, alongside the most common genes and DNA of its rows. These V and J calls are TCRdb output, not the study's own analysis. For this sample there are over 250,000 distinct CDR3 sequences; more than 15% appear just once. Roughly 23% of the sample rests with the top ten.

Summary of the overall study and its limitations: Contracting CD4+ clones were found mainly in CM and EM memory subsets, while CD8+ clones were enriched in EMRA. SARS-CoV-2 specificity of the second-wave clones peaking on day 37 was not confirmed. Some responding clones were detected in pre-infection memory, suggesting pre-existing cross-reactive memory T cells joined the SARS-CoV-2 response. Only two mild cases were covered by the study, and larger cohorts that include severe cases with pre-infection samples were considered necessary. Balanced CD4/CD8 phenotypes were observed for clones contracting from day 15 to 85, whereas a bias towards CD4+ was observed for a second wave of clones expanding from day 15 to 37.

From the germline V gene, CDR1 is LGHNA and CDR2 is YSLEER. The CDR3 covers 16 residues, taking in both the cysteine and the phenylalanine. Just the 48-base CDR3 DNA is kept, in frame starting at base 1. Here V drops 4 bases and J drops 2 bases, and the junction holds 6 bases not matched to any gene. Sequencing used PBMCs or a T cell subset sorted from them (not recorded which). This sequence was found in a man younger than 35 who had mild COVID-19 (a few samples of this study predate the infection). The sample titles of this study are shuffled in the database, so cell type and time point are left out; the donor was told from shared clones. The sequence joins TRBV4-3 to TRBJ2-2, with TRBD1 matching 8 junction bases. CDR3 region: CASSLGTGDNTGELFF. The DNA sequence is TGCGCCAGCAGCCTAGGGACAGGAGATAACACCGGGGAGCTGTTTTTT.